This TCR beta chain was identified during a study of shared clonotypes between healthy human individuals. Study-level results: The study drew on few donors, limiting represented genetic and exposure-history diversity. Generally, estimated richness proved larger in naive subsets than it did in memory subsets.

Each subset's genomic DNA was split evenly across several immunoSEQ plates. Profiled with immunoSEQ multiplex PCR; TCRdb holds only in-frame clones, not every one. The sample contains 2 million to 2.5 million clones, nearly 97% of which appear only once. CDR3 length: 12 amino acids. V gave up 6 bases and J gave up 7 bases; unmatched junction bases: 3. Germline lookup yields CDR1 ENHRY and CDR2 SYGVKD. Note on this clone: What it binds is unknown.

Sequencing was performed on naive CD4+ T cells sorted from blood. Described subset: CD45RA+ positively selected. V and J are TRBV10-3 and TRBJ1-3; 7 bases line up with TRBD1. The source is a man aged 18 to 30 in good health. CDR3 in DNA: TGTGCCATCAGAGGAGGGGGCAACACCATATATTTT. Amino acids: CAIRGGGNTIYF.